This entry features one T cell receptor beta chain sequence. What it binds is unknown. This sample was included in a study of cytomegalovirus exposure and HLA in healthy donors. Findings of the study overall: Three CMV-associated chains proved CMV antigen-specific in vitro. Sequences of the TCR beta chain were said to predict the HLA-A and HLA-B alleles of most subjects accurately. In a later analysis, common viral pathogens appeared linked to several of the most significant clusters.

The PCR ran on 60 Vbeta and 13 Jbeta primers. This table comes from immunoSEQ multiplex PCR, and its TCRdb copy is limited to in-frame clones, with some not included. Its listing shows roughly 140,000 clones. The CDR3 spans 15 residues. Germline V gene sequence: CDR1 SGHTA, CDR2 FQGNSA. J gave up 4 bases and V 1 base, and 4 bases lay outside the gene matches. The sequencing sample was made of PBMCs. The TCR sequence derives from a man aged 35-49 years in good health and CMV-seronegative. This chain connects TRBV7-2 to TRBJ1-2, with 9 nucleotides matching TRBD1. Written as DNA, the CDR3 is TGTGCCAGCAGCTTAGAGGGGACAGGGCTCTATGGCTACACCTTC. This gives the protein CASSLEGTGLYGYTF.